This TCR beta chain originates from a study of T cell repertoires in cytomegalovirus infection. Using its own MiXCR run on the reads, TCRdb lists one record per CDR3 protein. The table shows around 900,000 distinct CDR3 sequences, with approximately 31% occurring only once. The CDR3 sequence is 13 residues long. Germline CDR1 and CDR2: LNHNV and YYDKDF (reference sequence). Trimming left V 4 bases short and J 3 bases short, with 9 bases between. Turning to this clonotype: Its specificity is not known.

This clonotype was sampled from a human donor in good health (CMV status not recorded). Some clones in this sample may be carry-over from other donors' samples. V and J are TRBV15 and TRBJ1-2; D is undetermined. The sequenced sample was cultured CD8+ T cells from PBMCs, obtained from culture after CMV antigen stimulation. CDR3: CATSILSDYGYTF. The CDR3 bases are TGTGCCACCAGCATACTTTCCGACTATGGCTACACCTTC. Full variable domain (remainder filled in from reference TRBV15 and TRBJ1-2): DAMVIQNPRYQVTQFGKPVTLSCSQTLNHNVMYWYQQKSSQAPKLLFHYYDKDFNNEADTPDNFQSRRPNTSFCFLDIRSPGLGDTAMYLCATSILSDYGYTFGSGTRLTVV.